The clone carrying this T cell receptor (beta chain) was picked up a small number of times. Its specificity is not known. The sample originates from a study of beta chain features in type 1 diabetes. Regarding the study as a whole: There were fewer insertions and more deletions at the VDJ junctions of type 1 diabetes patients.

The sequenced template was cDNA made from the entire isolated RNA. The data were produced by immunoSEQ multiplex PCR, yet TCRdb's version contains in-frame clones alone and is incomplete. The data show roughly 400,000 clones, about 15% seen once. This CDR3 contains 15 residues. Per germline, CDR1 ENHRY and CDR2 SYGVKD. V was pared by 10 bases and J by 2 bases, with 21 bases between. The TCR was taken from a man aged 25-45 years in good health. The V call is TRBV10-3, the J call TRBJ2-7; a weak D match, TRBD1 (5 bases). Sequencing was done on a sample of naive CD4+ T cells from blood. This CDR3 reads CATSSSSRAAYEQYV. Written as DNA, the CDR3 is TGTGCCACCTCGTCGTCCTCCAGGGCCGCCTACGAGCAGTACGTC.